This T cell receptor beta chain was captured by sequencing in a study of T cells in Graves' hyperthyroidism and ophthalmopathy. On the study more broadly: Peripheral blood samples were taken at initial diagnosis, prior to any treatment. Findings and caveats of the study: Blood shared most expanded thyroid clonotypes above 0.001.

CDR1 SEHNR and CDR2 FQNEAQ come from the germline V gene (reference sequence). This CDR3 region has 14 residues. V was trimmed by 1 base and J by 1 base, leaving 6 bases between them. In its sample, this clonotype was seen many times. Its specificity is not known. Newly diagnosed patients aged 18 to 65 had hyperthyroidism of under 2 months' duration. Cells are PBMCs isolated from 9 to 10 ml of fresh blood. From RNA transcripts, TCR beta CDR3 regions were amplified. HTBI primers were used for first-round RT-PCR of the TCR CDR3. TCRdb reprocessed the multiplex PCR reads via MiXCR and lists one record per CDR3 protein. The sample carries some 770,000 distinct CDR3 sequences, about 17% recorded once.

This chain uses TRBV7-9 with TRBJ2-3; no firm D call. This sequence was found in a man aged 18 to 35 with Graves' hyperthyroidism. Material: blood. DNA of the CDR3: TGTGCCAGCAGCTTAGAAATCCGCACAGATACGCAGTATTTT. The encoded protein is CASSLEIRTDTQYF.